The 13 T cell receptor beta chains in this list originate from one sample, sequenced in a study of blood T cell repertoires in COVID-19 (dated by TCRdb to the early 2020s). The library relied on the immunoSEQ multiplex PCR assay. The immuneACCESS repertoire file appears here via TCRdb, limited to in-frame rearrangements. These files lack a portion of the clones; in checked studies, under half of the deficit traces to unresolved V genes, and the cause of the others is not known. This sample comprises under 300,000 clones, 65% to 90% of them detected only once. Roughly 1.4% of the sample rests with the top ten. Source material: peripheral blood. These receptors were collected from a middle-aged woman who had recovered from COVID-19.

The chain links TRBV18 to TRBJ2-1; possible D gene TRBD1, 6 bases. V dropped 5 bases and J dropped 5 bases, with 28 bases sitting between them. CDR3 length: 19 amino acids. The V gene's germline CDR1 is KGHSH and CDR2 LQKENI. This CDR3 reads CASSSIPGRGLVRNNEQFF. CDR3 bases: TGTGCCAGCTCATCAATTCCGGGCAGGGGTTTGGTGAGGAACAATGAGCAGTTCTTC.

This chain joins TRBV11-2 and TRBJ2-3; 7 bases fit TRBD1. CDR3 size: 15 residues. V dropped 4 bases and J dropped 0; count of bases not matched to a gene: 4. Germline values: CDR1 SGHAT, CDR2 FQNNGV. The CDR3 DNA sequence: TGTGCCAGCAGCTCTCCAGGGGGTAGCACAGATACGCAGTATTTT. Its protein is CASSSPGGSTDTQYF. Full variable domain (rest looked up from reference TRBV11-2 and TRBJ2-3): EAGVAQSPRYKIIEKRQSVAFWCNPISGHATLYWYQQILGQGPKLLIQFQNNGVVDDSQLPKDRFSAERLKGVDSTLKIQPAKLEDSAVYLCASSSPGGSTDTQYFGPGTRLTVL.

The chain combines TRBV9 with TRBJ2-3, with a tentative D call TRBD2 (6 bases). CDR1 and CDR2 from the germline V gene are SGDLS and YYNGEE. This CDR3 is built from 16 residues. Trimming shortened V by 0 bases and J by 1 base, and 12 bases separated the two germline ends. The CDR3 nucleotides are TGTGCCAGCAGCGTAGGCGGGGCTTCGGGCACAGATACGCAGTATTTT. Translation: CASSVGGASGTDTQYF.

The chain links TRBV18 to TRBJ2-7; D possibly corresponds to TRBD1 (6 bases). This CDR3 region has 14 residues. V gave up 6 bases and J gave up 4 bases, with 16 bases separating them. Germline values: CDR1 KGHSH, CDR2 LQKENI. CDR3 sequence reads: CASSSRGSQYEQYF. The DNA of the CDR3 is TGTGCCAGCTCGTCCAGGGGATCTCAATACGAGCAGTACTTC.

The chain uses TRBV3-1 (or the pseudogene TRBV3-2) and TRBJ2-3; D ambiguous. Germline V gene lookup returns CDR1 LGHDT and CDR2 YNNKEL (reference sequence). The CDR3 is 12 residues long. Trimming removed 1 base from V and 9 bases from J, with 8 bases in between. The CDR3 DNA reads TGTGCCAGCAGCCAAGCATTAGAGACGCAGTATTTT. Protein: CASSQALETQYF.

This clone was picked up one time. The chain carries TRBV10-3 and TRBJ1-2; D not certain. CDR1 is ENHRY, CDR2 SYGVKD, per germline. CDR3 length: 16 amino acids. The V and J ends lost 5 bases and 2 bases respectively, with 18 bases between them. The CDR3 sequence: CAISPSMTTLNYGYTF. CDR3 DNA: TGTGCCATCAGTCCTTCCATGACTACGCTAAACTATGGCTACACCTTC.

This chain's CDR3 is CASSPHSGGSYNEQFF. The CDR3 bases are TGTGCCAGCAGCCCCCACAGCGGGGGATCATACAATGAGCAGTTCTTC. V is TRBV7-2 and J is TRBJ2-1; TRBD2 aligns across 8 bases. CDR3 length: 16 residues. The germline V gene encodes CDR1 SGHTA and CDR2 FQGNSA. V shed 5 bases, J shed 4 bases, and the junction held 10 bases outside the gene matches. Full variable domain (missing parts from reference TRBV7-2 and TRBJ2-1): GAGVSQSPSNKVTEKGKDVELRCDPISGHTALYWYRQSLGQGLEFLIYFQGNSAPDKSGLPSDRFSAERTGGSVSTLTIQRTQQEDSAVYLCASSPHSGGSYNEQFFGPGTRLTVL.

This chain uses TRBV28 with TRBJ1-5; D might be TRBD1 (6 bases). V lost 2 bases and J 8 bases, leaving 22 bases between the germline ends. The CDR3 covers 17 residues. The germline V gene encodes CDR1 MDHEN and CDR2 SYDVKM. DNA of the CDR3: TGTGCCAGCAGTTTAGACTATACAGGGCTCTTCACTAAGCCCCAGCATTTT. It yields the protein CASSLDYTGLFTKPQHF.

The CDR3 bases are TGTGCCAGCAGCTTAGCGCGGGGGGGTACCGGGGAGCTGTTTTTT. Translation gives CASSLARGGTGELFF. The rearrangement links TRBV7-2 to TRBJ2-2; 9 nucleotides match TRBD2. Trimming took 0 bases from V and 5 from J; bases not matched to a gene: 1. CDR1 is SGHTA and CDR2 is FQGNSA in the germline V gene. The CDR3 runs to 15 residues.

This CDR3 reads CAWSTGDTEAFF. Here the CDR3 DNA reads TGTGCCTGGAGTACAGGAGACACTGAAGCTTTCTTT. The chain combines TRBV30 with TRBJ1-1; tentatively, D is TRBD1 (5 bases). V shed 2 bases and J shed 3 bases, with 7 bases lying between them. This CDR3 region has 12 residues. Germline lookup yields CDR1 GTSNPN and CDR2 SVGIG (reference sequence).

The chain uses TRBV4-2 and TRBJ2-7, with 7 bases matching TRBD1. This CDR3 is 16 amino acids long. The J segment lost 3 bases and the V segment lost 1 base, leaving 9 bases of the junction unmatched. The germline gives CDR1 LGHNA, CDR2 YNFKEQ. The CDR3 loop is CASSQAVGTASYEQYF. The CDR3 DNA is TGTGCCAGCAGCCAAGCAGTCGGGACAGCGAGCTACGAGCAGTACTTC.

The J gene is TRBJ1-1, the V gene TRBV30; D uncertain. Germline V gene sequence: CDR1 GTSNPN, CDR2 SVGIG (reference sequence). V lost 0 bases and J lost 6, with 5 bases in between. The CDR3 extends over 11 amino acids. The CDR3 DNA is TGTGCCTGGAGTGTCAGTTCTGAAGCTTTCTTT. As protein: CAWSVSSEAFF.

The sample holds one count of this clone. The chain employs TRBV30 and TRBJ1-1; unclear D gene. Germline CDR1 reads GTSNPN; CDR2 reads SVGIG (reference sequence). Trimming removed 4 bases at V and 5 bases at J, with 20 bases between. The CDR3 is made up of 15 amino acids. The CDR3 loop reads CAWTRAGLTSTEAFF. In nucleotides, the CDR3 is TGTGCCTGGACACGAGCGGGGTTAACGAGTACTGAAGCTTTCTTT. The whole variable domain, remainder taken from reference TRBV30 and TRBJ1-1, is SQTIHQWPATLVQPVGSPLSLECTVEGTSNPNLYWYRQAAGRGLQLLFYSVGIGQISSEVPQNLSASRPQDRQFILSSKKLLLSDSGFYLCAWTRAGLTSTEAFFGQGTRLTVV.